A single sample is the source of the 7 T cell receptor beta chains below, sequenced in a study of low-dose radiotherapy and immunotherapy resistance in tumors. The time point is: after trial treatment. Sample treatment: LDRT plus nivolumab, ipilimumab, low-dose cyclophosphamide and aspirin (RACIN trial). TCR amplification involved about 18 PCR cycles with a constant-region primer and V-primer adapter. TCRdb analysed the reads with MiXCR anew, one entry per CDR3 protein. The sample records over 50,000 distinct CDR3 sequences, 33% being singletons. The input for sequencing was PBMCs, taken after low-dose radiotherapy plus immunotherapy. Receptor source: a male donor with rectosigmoid adenocarcinoma.

This clonotype was observed at least ten times. The genes are TRBV6-2 or TRBV6-3 and TRBJ1-2, with no clear D. CDR1 is MNHEY and CDR2 is SVGEGT in the germline V gene. V was shortened by 0 bases and J by 7 bases, with 12 bases between the two germline ends. CDR3 size: 14 residues. Here the CDR3 DNA reads TGTGCCAGCAGTTACTCCGGCGGACCTATTGGCTACACCTTC. Encoded protein: CASSYSGGPIGYTF.

This clonotype has ten or more counts. The V and J genes are TRBV6-2 or TRBV6-3 and TRBJ2-2; 8 nucleotides agree with TRBD1. This CDR3 has 15 amino acids. With 5 bases clipped from V and 7 bases from J, the junction kept 9 bases outside the gene matches. The germline CDR1 and CDR2 sequences are MNHEY and SVGEGT. This CDR3 is CASSTAGGYGGELFF. In DNA, the CDR3 is TGTGCCAGCAGTACGGCAGGGGGCTACGGCGGGGAGCTGTTTTTT.

This chain joins TRBV5-1 and TRBJ2-7; 10 bases align to TRBD2. Germline CDR1 SGHRS, CDR2 YFSETQ. The trim removed 5 bases at V and 5 bases at J, leaving 10 bases unmatched. The CDR3 is 15 residues long. CDR3 nucleotides: TGCGCCAGCAGGACCGGACTAGCGGAGAGCAACGAGCAGTACTTC. Translation: CASRTGLAESNEQYF.

With respect to this clonotype: Because the CDR3's place on the DNA is in doubt, the DNA is left out and the CDR3 is given as listed by TCRdb. The chain has TRBV5-1 and TRBJ2-1; no DNA check was done on the table's D call, TRBD2. The CDR3 numbers 24 amino acids, ends counted. Germline assignment: CDR1 SGHRS and CDR2 YFSETQ. CDR3 region: CASSGQTSMYLCASSFVASGATVF.

The chain is built from TRBV9 and TRBJ1-3; D may be TRBD1 (5 bases). V was trimmed by 6 bases and J by 4 bases, leaving 17 bases between them. CDR1 SGDLS and CDR2 YYNGEE come from the germline V gene. This CDR3 is built from 15 residues. The CDR3, as DNA: TGTGCCAGCACCGCGGGGACCGCGGAAGGAAACACCATATATTTT. This translates into CASTAGTAEGNTIYF.

At least ten counts were recorded for this clonotype. The chain has TRBV6-6 and TRBJ2-3; D remains ambiguous. The germline V and J ends were trimmed by 8 bases and 1 base, with 16 bases remaining between them. The germline V gene has CDR1 MNHNY and CDR2 SVGAGI (reference sequence). This CDR3 comprises 15 residues. DNA of the CDR3: TGTGCCAGCCAATACTCTGTGAAAGGCACAGATACGCAGTATTTT. This encodes CASQYSVKGTDTQYF.

This clonotype has at least ten counts. The chain joins TRBV16 to TRBJ2-3; tentatively, D is TRBD2 (5 bases). Trimming shortened V by 0 bases and J by 2 bases, and 9 bases separated the two germline ends. The CDR3 runs 15 residues. CDR1 and CDR2 from the germline V gene are KGHSY and FQNENV. The CDR3 bases are TGTGCCAGCAGCCAATCGTCGGGGAACACAGATACGCAGTATTTT. It specifies CASSQSSGNTDTQYF. The complete variable domain, with remaining parts taken from reference TRBV16 and TRBJ2-3, reads GEEVAQTPKHLVRGEGQKAKLYCAPIKGHSYVFWYQQVLKNEFKFLISFQNENVFDETGMPKERFSAKCLPNSPCSLEIQATKLEDSAVYFCASSQSSGNTDTQYFGPGTRLTVL.